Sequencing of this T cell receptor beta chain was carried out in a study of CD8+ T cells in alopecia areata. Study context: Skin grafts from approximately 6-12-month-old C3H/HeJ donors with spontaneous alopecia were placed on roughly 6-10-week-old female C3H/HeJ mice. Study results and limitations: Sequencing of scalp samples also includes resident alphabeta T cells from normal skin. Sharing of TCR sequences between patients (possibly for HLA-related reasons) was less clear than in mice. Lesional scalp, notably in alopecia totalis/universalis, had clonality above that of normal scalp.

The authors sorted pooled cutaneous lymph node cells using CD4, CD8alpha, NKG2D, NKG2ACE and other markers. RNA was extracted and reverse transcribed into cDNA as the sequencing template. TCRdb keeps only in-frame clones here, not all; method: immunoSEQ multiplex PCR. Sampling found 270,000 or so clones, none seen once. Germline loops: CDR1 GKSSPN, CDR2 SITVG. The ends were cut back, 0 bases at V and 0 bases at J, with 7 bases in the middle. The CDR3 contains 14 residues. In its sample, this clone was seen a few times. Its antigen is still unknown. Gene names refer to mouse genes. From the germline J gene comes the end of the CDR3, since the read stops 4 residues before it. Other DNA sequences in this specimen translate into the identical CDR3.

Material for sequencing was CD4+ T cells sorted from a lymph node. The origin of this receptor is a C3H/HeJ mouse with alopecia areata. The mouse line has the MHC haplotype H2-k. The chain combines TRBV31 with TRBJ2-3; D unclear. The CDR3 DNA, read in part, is TGTGCCTGGAGTCTACGCAGTAGTGCAGAA. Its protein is CAWSLRSSAE. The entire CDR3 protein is CAWSLRSSAETLYF.